Below, 30 T cell receptor beta chains from the same sample are listed, as sequenced in a study of a mutant IDH1 vaccine in newly diagnosed glioma. Time point: week 11, during vaccination. Vaccine doses each comprised 300 ug of mutant IDH1 20-mer peptide, with topical imiquimod. The data were produced by immunoSEQ multiplex PCR, yet TCRdb's version contains in-frame clones alone and is incomplete. The sample holds over 95,000 clones, roughly 88% seen once. These receptors have no identified antigens. Material: PBMCs, obtained from a glioma patient whose treatment included an IDH1 peptide vaccine. Source of these receptors: a woman aged 45-65 years with glioma.

This clone was observed once. The V and J genes are TRBV7-3 and TRBJ2-5; 7 bases agree with TRBD2. Looked up from germline, CDR1 is SGHTA and CDR2 is FQGTGA. V dropped 5 bases and J dropped 0; count of bases not matched to a gene: 3. This CDR3 spans 14 amino acids. The CDR3 sequence: CASSPGGYQETQYF. In nucleotides, the CDR3 is TGTGCCAGCAGCCCCGGGGGGTACCAAGAGACCCAGTACTTC.

This sequence joins TRBV28 and TRBJ1-4; D gene unclear. The V and J ends lost 3 bases and 7 bases respectively, with 12 bases between them. This CDR3 comprises 14 residues. The germline V gene encodes CDR1 MDHEN and CDR2 SYDVKM. The CDR3 region has the DNA TGTGCCAGCAGTTTCAGGCCGGGAGGTGAAAAACTGTTTTTT. Translation gives CASSFRPGGEKLFF.

The chain recombines TRBV30 with TRBJ2-2, with no clear D. The CDR3 consists of 17 residues. Deletions cut 4 bases from V and 4 bases from J, with 22 bases between. Germline V CDR1 and CDR2: GTSNPN, SVGIG (reference sequence). The CDR3 DNA is TGTGCCTGGAACGACGACTCGAGGCGCATCCTCACCGGGGAGCTGTTTTTT. Its protein product is CAWNDDSRRILTGELFF.

The rearrangement links TRBV2 to TRBJ1-4, with TRBD1 matching over 7 bases. The CDR3 spans 14 residues. V was clipped by 4 bases and J by 5 bases; unmatched bases: 4. Germline values: CDR1 SNHLY, CDR2 FYNNEI. This CDR3 is CASSVDRANEKLFF. DNA of the CDR3: TGTGCCAGCAGTGTAGACAGGGCAAATGAAAAACTGTTTTTT. The full variable domain, in which reference TRBV2 and TRBJ1-4 provide the parts outside the CDR3, is EPEVTQTPSHQVTQMGQEVILRCVPISNHLYFYWYRQILGQKVEFLVSFYNNEISEKSEIFDDQFSVERPDGSNFTLKIRSTKLEDSAMYFCASSVDRANEKLFFGSGTQLSVL.

V is TRBV5-1 and J is TRBJ2-2; TRBD2 matches at 10 bases. The germline V gene has CDR1 SGHRS and CDR2 YFSETQ. The junction had 17 bases not matched to a gene; V was cut back by 1 base and J by 8 bases. The CDR3 sequence is 19 residues long. CDR3 loop: CASSLPPLASGRQRGELFF. The CDR3 DNA reads TGCGCCAGCAGCTTGCCCCCTTTGGCTAGCGGGAGACAAAGGGGGGAGCTGTTTTTT.

V usage is TRBV5-1 and J usage is TRBJ2-1, with 7 bases aligning to TRBD1. J gave up 0 bases and V 3 bases, and 12 bases lay outside the gene matches. The length of the CDR3 is 18 residues. The V gene's germline CDR1 is SGHRS and CDR2 YFSETQ. The CDR3 DNA is TGCGCCAGCAGCTCAAGGGGGCTGATTCTGAGCTCCTACAATGAGCAGTTCTTC. This sequence encodes CASSSRGLILSSYNEQFF.

This clone was recorded a few times. The V gene is TRBV5-6, the J gene TRBJ2-3; a possible D gene is TRBD2 (5 bases). Between the trimmed V and J ends, which lost 1 base and 6 bases, there was a span of 18 bases. Germline-derived CDR1 and CDR2 are SGHDT and YYEEEE. The CDR3 extends over 16 amino acids. Here the CDR3 reads CASSLKSALEADTQYF. Written as DNA, the CDR3 is TGTGCCAGCAGCTTGAAGAGTGCCCTGGAGGCGGATACGCAGTATTTT.

V is TRBV21-1 and J is TRBJ1-3; the table assigns TRBD1, which was not confirmed against the DNA. TRBV21-1 is a pseudogene. The CDR3 has 20 amino acids. CDR3: CASSNPLNRDRGTSGNTIYF. CDR3 coding DNA: TGTGCCAGCAGCAACCCTTTAAATCGGGACAGGGGTACCTCTGGAAACACCATATATTTT.

This chain joins TRBV7-9 and TRBJ2-1; TRBD1 might be the D (6 bases). The CDR3 has 14 amino acids. Germline V CDR1 and CDR2: SEHNR, FQNEAQ (reference sequence). V was trimmed by 7 bases and J by 7 bases, leaving 17 bases between them. The CDR3 is CASTLQGTGNEQFF. The CDR3 DNA is TGTGCCAGCACACTACAGGGCACGGGGAATGAGCAGTTCTTC.

This clone was counted once. V is TRBV5-1 and J is TRBJ2-5; a weak D match, TRBD2 (6 bases). V was clipped by 4 bases and J by 1 base, with 11 bases between them. Germline CDR1 SGHRS, CDR2 YFSETQ. The CDR3 is 14 amino acids. CDR3 protein: CASSAGTPQETQYF. In DNA form, the CDR3 reads TGCGCCAGCAGCGCCGGGACTCCCCAAGAGACCCAGTACTTC.

This sequence joins TRBV5-1 and TRBJ1-4, with D possibly TRBD1 on 6 matching bases. The V and J ends lost 4 bases and 8 bases respectively, with 15 bases between them. In germline, CDR1 is SGHRS, CDR2 YFSETQ. CDR3 size: 14 residues. CDR3 sequence (DNA): TGCGCCAGCAGCGAACAGGGCGGGAGCGAAAAACTGTTTTTT. Protein product: CASSEQGGSEKLFF.

The V and J genes are TRBV11-2 and TRBJ1-3; 7 positions agree with TRBD1. The V segment lost 3 bases and the J segment 3 bases; nucleotides outside the gene matches: 5. Germline V gene data show CDR1 as SGHAT and CDR2 as FQNNGV. The CDR3 contains 15 residues. CDR3 sequence: CASSFQTGDGNTIYF. CDR3 DNA: TGTGCCAGCAGCTTTCAAACAGGGGATGGAAACACCATATATTTT. The full variable domain, completed using reference TRBV11-2 and TRBJ1-3, is EAGVAQSPRYKIIEKRQSVAFWCNPISGHATLYWYQQILGQGPKLLIQFQNNGVVDDSQLPKDRFSAERLKGVDSTLKIQPAKLEDSAVYLCASSFQTGDGNTIYFGEGSWLTVV.

The chain couples TRBV19 to TRBJ1-5; D remains ambiguous. Trimming took off 3 bases at V and 0 bases at J, with 9 bases between the two ends. The CDR3 length is 15 residues. From germline, CDR1 is LNHDA and CDR2 SQIVND (reference sequence). CDR3 nucleotides: TGTGCCAGTAGTATCCGGCCGGCTAGCAATCAGCCCCAGCATTTT. Translating it yields CASSIRPASNQPQHF.

This chain joins TRBV25-1 and TRBJ2-1; D remains ambiguous. Per the germline V gene, CDR1 is MGHDK and CDR2 is SYGVNS. V lost 4 bases and J 9 bases, leaving 10 bases between the germline ends. The CDR3 runs 12 residues. CDR3 nucleotide sequence: TGTGCCAGCAGTGTCTCGGTTGCTGAGCAGTTCTTC. Translation gives CASSVSVAEQFF.

The gene calls are TRBV5-6 and TRBJ1-4; D ambiguous. Between the trimmed V and J ends, which lost 4 bases and 5 bases, there was a span of 18 bases. Germline assignment: CDR1 SGHDT and CDR2 YYEEEE. The CDR3 runs to 16 residues. The CDR3 here is CASSTFRTAVNEKLFF. CDR3 DNA sequence: TGTGCCAGCAGCACATTTCGGACCGCCGTGAATGAAAAACTGTTTTTT.

The chain uses TRBV13 and TRBJ1-1; the D is unclear. V lost 5 bases to trimming and J lost 1 base, with 11 bases between them. CDR1 is PRHDT, CDR2 FYEKMQ, per germline (reference sequence). The length of the CDR3 is 14 residues. Here the CDR3 reads CASSPDPANTEAFF. CDR3 coding DNA: TGTGCCAGCAGCCCGGACCCAGCGAACACTGAAGCTTTCTTT. Variable domain in full (rest from reference TRBV13 and TRBJ1-1): AAGVIQSPRHLIKEKRETATLKCYPIPRHDTVYWYQQGPGQDPQFLISFYEKMQSDKGSIPDRFSAQQFSDYHSELNMSSLELGDSALYFCASSPDPANTEAFFGQGTRLTVV.

The CDR3 reads CASSPIAGGPFLANTGELFF. The CDR3 coding sequence is TGTGCCAGCAGCCCGATAGCGGGAGGCCCATTTTTAGCGAACACCGGGGAGCTGTTTTTT. The chain carries TRBV6-4 and TRBJ2-2; 10 bases align to TRBD2. Losses at the gene ends were 6 bases for V and 0 bases for J; bases not matched to a gene: 16. Germline lookup yields CDR1 MRHNA and CDR2 SNTAGT. The CDR3 spans 20 residues.

This chain connects TRBV19 to TRBJ2-3; the match to TRBD2 covers 16 bases. The CDR3 sequence is 16 residues long. The J segment lost 10 bases and the V segment lost 2 bases, leaving 6 bases of the junction unmatched. Germline V gene lookup returns CDR1 LNHDA and CDR2 SQIVND (reference sequence). The CDR3 DNA reads TGTGCCAGTAGTATACCCGGGACTAGCGGGAGGGCGGCGCAGTATTTT. It encodes CASSIPGTSGRAAQYF.

This clone has just one count. The rearrangement uses TRBV7-9 and TRBJ1-4; possibly TRBD1 for D (6 bases). The CDR3 consists of 14 residues. From germline, CDR1 is SEHNR and CDR2 FQNEAQ (reference sequence). Trimming cost V 5 bases and J 7 bases, with 14 bases left between them. CDR3 coding DNA: TGTGCCAGCAGCCTATCAGGGGTCAGTGAAAAACTGTTTTTT. Translation gives CASSLSGVSEKLFF.

Here the CDR3 DNA reads TGTGCAAGTCGCCCCGTTGCCGACGGCTACTCCTACGAGCAGTACTTC. Encoded protein: CASRPVADGYSYEQYF. This sequence joins TRBV12-2 and TRBJ2-7. TRBV12-2 is labeled a pseudogene. CDR3 length equals 16 residues.

The V call is TRBV5-1, the J call TRBJ2-1, with a weak D call TRBD1 (6 bases). Deletions cut 3 bases from V and 7 bases from J, with 11 bases between. This CDR3 is 13 amino acids long. Germline V lookup: CDR1 SGHRS, CDR2 YFSETQ. The CDR3 bases are TGCGCCAGCAGCTCCGGCAGGGGAAATGAGCAGTTCTTC. Translation gives CASSSGRGNEQFF.

This chain links TRBV19 with TRBJ2-3, with TRBD1 matching over 8 bases. The ends lost 3 bases at V and 1 base at J; junction bases unmatched: 3. The CDR3 totals 15 residues. The V gene's germline CDR1 is LNHDA and CDR2 SQIVND (reference sequence). The CDR3 bases are TGTGCCAGTAGTATTACCAGGGGGCGCACAGATACGCAGTATTTT. Protein sequence: CASSITRGRTDTQYF.

The genes are TRBV6-5 and TRBJ1-1; D not resolved. The CDR3 length is 14 residues. CDR1 MNHEY and CDR2 SVGAGI come from the germline V gene. V dropped 6 bases and J dropped 3 bases, with 14 bases sitting between them. CDR3 bases: TGTGCCAGCAGCCTAGGGTGGAGGGACACTGAAGCTTTCTTT. It yields the protein CASSLGWRDTEAFF.

This clone has just one count. The J gene is TRBJ2-5, the V gene TRBV19, with D perhaps matching TRBD2 (5 bases). From germline, CDR1 is LNHDA and CDR2 SQIVND (reference sequence). The ends were cut back, 7 bases at V and 5 bases at J, with 14 bases in the middle. This CDR3 is 13 amino acids long. The CDR3 spells CASKKREAETQYF. CDR3 nucleotides: TGTGCCAGTAAAAAGAGGGAAGCGGAGACCCAGTACTTC.

The J gene is TRBJ2-1, the V gene TRBV9; 10 positions match TRBD2. With 0 bases clipped from V and 9 bases from J, the junction kept 6 bases outside the gene matches. Germline V gives CDR1 SGDLS, CDR2 YYNGEE. This CDR3 has 15 residues. This CDR3 reads CASSVGGSGRVEQFF. CDR3 DNA sequence: TGTGCCAGCAGCGTAGGGGGAAGCGGGAGGGTTGAGCAGTTCTTC.

This chain joins TRBV19 and TRBJ2-7, with 7 bases identical to TRBD1. V trimming: 4 bases; J trimming: 6 bases; junction bases outside the gene matches: 12. This CDR3 comprises 15 residues. Per germline, CDR1 LNHDA and CDR2 SQIVND (reference sequence). The CDR3 protein is CASSTHLQGGVEQYF. The CDR3 region has the DNA TGTGCCAGTAGTACCCATCTTCAAGGGGGCGTCGAGCAGTACTTC. Combining the CDR3 with reference TRBV19 and TRBJ2-7 gives the whole variable domain DGGITQSPKYLFRKEGQNVTLSCEQNLNHDAMYWYRQDPGQGLRLIYYSQIVNDFQKGDIAEGYSVSREKKESFPLTVTSAQKNPTAFYLCASSTHLQGGVEQYFGPGTRLTVT.

This chain connects TRBV5-4 to TRBJ2-5, with TRBD2 as a possible D gene (6 bases). The CDR3 is 14 amino acids. Germline assignment: CDR1 SGHNT and CDR2 YYREEE (reference sequence). V lost 3 bases and J 2 bases, leaving 11 bases between the germline ends. The CDR3 loop is CASSSRAGQETQYF. CDR3 sequence (DNA): TGTGCCAGCAGCTCCCGGGCGGGGCAAGAGACCCAGTACTTC.

V is TRBV5-1 and J is TRBJ2-7; 8 bases are shared with TRBD1. The V gene end was trimmed by 5 bases and the J gene end by 5 bases; junction bases not matched to a gene: 12. Per germline, CDR1 SGHRS and CDR2 YFSETQ. CDR3 length: 15 amino acids. The CDR3 region has the DNA TGCGCCAGCAGGTTATACCAGGGGGCGCGAGACGAGCAGTACTTC. It is translated as CASRLYQGARDEQYF.

J is TRBJ2-7 and V is TRBV27, with 11 bases lining up with TRBD2. J was trimmed by 3 bases and V by 6 bases; bases with no gene match: 7. Germline CDR1 reads MNHEY; CDR2 reads SMNVEV (reference sequence). The CDR3 consists of 15 residues. Written as DNA, the CDR3 is TGTGCCAGCAGCGAATCCGGGACTAGCGGCTACGAGCAGTACTTC. Its protein is CASSESGTSGYEQYF.

This chain joins TRBV6-5 and TRBJ1-2; a weak D match, TRBD1 (5 bases). V dropped 5 bases and J dropped 5 bases, with 15 bases sitting between them. This CDR3 is built from 14 residues. CDR1 is MNHEY and CDR2 is SVGAGI in the germline V gene. Here the CDR3 reads CASSGPPGRYGYTF. In DNA form, the CDR3 reads TGTGCCAGCAGTGGGCCGCCGGGGCGGTATGGCTACACCTTC.